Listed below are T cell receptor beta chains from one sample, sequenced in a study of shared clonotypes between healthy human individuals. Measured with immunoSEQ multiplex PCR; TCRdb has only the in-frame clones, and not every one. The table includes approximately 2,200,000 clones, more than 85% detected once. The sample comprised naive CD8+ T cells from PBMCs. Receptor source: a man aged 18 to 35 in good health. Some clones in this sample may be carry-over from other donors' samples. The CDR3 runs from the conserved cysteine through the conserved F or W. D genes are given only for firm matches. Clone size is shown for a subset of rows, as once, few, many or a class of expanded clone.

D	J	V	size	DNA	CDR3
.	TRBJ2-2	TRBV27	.	TGTGCCAGCACCTGGGGGGCAGGGCTATCCGGGGAGCTGTTTTTT	CASTWGAGLSGELFF
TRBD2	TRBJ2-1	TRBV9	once	TGTGCCAGCAGCCCCCGGACTAGCGGGAGGGTTACGAAGGGCGAGCAGTTCTTC	CASSPRTSGRVTKGEQFF
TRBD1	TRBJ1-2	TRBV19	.	TGTGCCAGTAGTAAAGACAGGGGCGGGTTCGATGGCTACACCTTC	CASSKDRGGFDGYTF
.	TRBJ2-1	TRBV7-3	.	TGTGCCAGCAGCTCTTCCTGGGGCGAGAATGAGCAGTTCTTC	CASSSSWGENEQFF
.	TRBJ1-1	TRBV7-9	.	TGTGCCAGCAGCTCCCCCCGACAGATGAACACTGAAGCTTTCTTT	CASSSPRQMNTEAFF
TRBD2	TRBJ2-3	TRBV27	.	TGTGCCAGCAGTTTGTACGGTCCGGGACTAGCGACAAGGGATACGCAGTATTTT	CASSLYGPGLATRDTQYF
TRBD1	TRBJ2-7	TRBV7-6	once	TGTGCCAGCAGCTCATCCGGGACAGGTGTCCTCGAGCAGTACTTC	CASSSSGTGVLEQYF
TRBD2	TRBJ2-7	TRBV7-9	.	TGTGCCAGCAGCTTATACCCTAGCGGGGCCTACGAGCAGTACTTC	CASSLYPSGAYEQYF
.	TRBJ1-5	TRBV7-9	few	TGTGCCAGCAGCTTAGCAGGTAGCAATCAGCCCCAGCATTTT	CASSLAGSNQPQHF
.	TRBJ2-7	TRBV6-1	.	TGTGCCAGCAGTGTCTTGGGGACTTACGAGCAGTACTTC	CASSVLGTYEQYF
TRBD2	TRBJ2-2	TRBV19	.	TGTGCCAGTAGTATTCGGTCACTAGCGGGTAACACCGGGGAGCTGTTTTTT	CASSIRSLAGNTGELFF
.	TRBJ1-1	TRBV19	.	TGTGCCAGTAGACGACAAGAGGATCCTGAAGCTTTCTTT	CASRRQEDPEAFF
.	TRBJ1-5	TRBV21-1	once	TGTGCCAGCAGCAAAGCCATAGGGGACAGGATGAGCAATCAGCCCCAGCATTTT	CASSKAIGDRMSNQPQHF
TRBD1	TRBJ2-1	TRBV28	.	TGTGCCAGCAGTCTTATCGGGACAGCCTACAATGAGCAGTTCTTC	CASSLIGTAYNEQFF
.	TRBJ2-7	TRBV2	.	TGTGCCAGCAGGAACCAGGGCGACACTTACGAGCAGTACTTC	CASRNQGDTYEQYF
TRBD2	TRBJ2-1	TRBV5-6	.	TGTGCCAGCAGCTTGGGTCCGGGAGGTCTCTACAATGAGCAGTTCTTC	CASSLGPGGLYNEQFF
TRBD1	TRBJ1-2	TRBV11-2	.	TGTGCCAGCAGCTTCGAAACCGGGACAGGGATGTCCGGGGACTATGGCTACACCTTC	CASSFETGTGMSGDYGYTF
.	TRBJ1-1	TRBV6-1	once	TGTGCCAGCAGTGAAGCGCGCACGCGCGAGGGGATGTGGACTGAAGCTTTCTTT	CASSEARTREGMWTEAFF
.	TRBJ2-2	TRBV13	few	TGTGCCAGCAGCTTTAGTGAGGGGACCGGGGAGCTGTTTTTT	CASSFSEGTGELFF
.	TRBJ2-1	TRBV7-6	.	TGTGCCAGCAGCTTCCCCCTAGCGAGCTCCTACAATGAGCAGTTCTTC	CASSFPLASSYNEQFF
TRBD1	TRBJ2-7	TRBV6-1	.	TGTGCCAGCAGTGTTTCAGGGGGCTCCTACGAGCAGTACTTC	CASSVSGGSYEQYF
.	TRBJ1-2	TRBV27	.	TGTGCCAGCAGTTCCTTTGGCTATGGCTACACCTTC	CASSSFGYGYTF
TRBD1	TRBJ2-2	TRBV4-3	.	TGCGCCAGCAGCCATGGGACAGGGGGGACCGGGGAGCTGTTTTTT	CASSHGTGGTGELFF
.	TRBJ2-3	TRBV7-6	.	TGTGCCAGCAGCTTAGCTGGCAGTCGCACAGATACGCAGTATTTT	CASSLAGSRTDTQYF
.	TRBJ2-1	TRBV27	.	TGTGCCAGCTCCAACAGGATCCCCAACAATGAGCAGTTCTTC	CASSNRIPNNEQFF
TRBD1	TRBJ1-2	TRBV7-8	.	TGTGCCAGCAGCTGGGGGACAGGGGGTCACTACACCTTC	CASSWGTGGHYTF
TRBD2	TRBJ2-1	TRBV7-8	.	TGTGCCAGCAGCCCGGGGGGGATCGGAGAGGGACTGTACAATGAGCAGTTCTTC	CASSPGGIGEGLYNEQFF
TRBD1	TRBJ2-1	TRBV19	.	TGTGCCAGTAGTATGACAGGGAGCTTGATTGCTGAGCAGTTCTTC	CASSMTGSLIAEQFF
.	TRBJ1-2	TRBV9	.	TGTGCCAGCAACGGAGGCATTAACTATGGCTACACCTTC	CASNGGINYGYTF
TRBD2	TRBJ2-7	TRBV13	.	TGTGCCAGCAGCTTAGATAAGGGAGGGACCTACGAGCAGTACTTC	CASSLDKGGTYEQYF
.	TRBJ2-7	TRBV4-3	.	TGCGCCAGCAGCCAAGATGGGGGCCCCTCCTACGAGCAGTACTTC	CASSQDGGPSYEQYF
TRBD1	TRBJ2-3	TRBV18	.	TGTGCCAGCTCACCTACGCGTCTTATCACAGGGGAATTAGCAGATACGCAGTATTTT	CASSPTRLITGELADTQYF
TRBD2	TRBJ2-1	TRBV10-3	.	TGTGCCATCAGTGAGCGGACTAGCGGGAACCACAATGAGCAGTTCTTC	CAISERTSGNHNEQFF
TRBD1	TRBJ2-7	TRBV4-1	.	TGCGCCAGCAGCGGTTCCGGGACAGGTCCCTACGAGCAGTACTTC	CASSGSGTGPYEQYF
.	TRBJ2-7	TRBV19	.	TGTGCCAGTAGTATAGTGGCGGGTACGACCGAGCAGTACTTC	CASSIVAGTTEQYF
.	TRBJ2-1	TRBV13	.	TGTGCCAGCAGCACGGGGAATGAGCAGTTCTTC	CASSTGNEQFF
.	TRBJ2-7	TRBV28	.	TGTGCCAGCAGTCAGAGGAGTACAGGGATAGGGTCCTACGAGCAGTACTTC	CASSQRSTGIGSYEQYF
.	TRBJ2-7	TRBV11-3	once	TGTGCCAGCAGCGCCGAACAGGGCTCCTACGAGCAGTACTTC	CASSAEQGSYEQYF
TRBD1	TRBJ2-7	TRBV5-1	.	TGCGCCAGCTTCACCCGCCCAGGGGGCGCCTACGAGCAGTACTTC	CASFTRPGGAYEQYF
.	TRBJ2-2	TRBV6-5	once	TGTGCCAGCCATCCGACAACGAACACCGGGGAGCTGTTTTTT	CASHPTTNTGELFF
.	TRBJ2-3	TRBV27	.	TGTGCCAGCAGTCCGTATCTTATGAGCACAGATACGCAGTATTTT	CASSPYLMSTDTQYF
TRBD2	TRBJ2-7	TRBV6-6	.	TGTGCCAGCAGTATGGGGGGAGGGCCCCCGGAGCAGTACTTC	CASSMGGGPPEQYF
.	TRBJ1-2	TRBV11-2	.	TGTGCCAGCAGCACCCACTCGACAGTAGGCTATGGCTACACCTTC	CASSTHSTVGYGYTF
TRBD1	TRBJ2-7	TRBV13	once	TGTGCCAGCAGCACAGGGGGCGCCTACGAGCAGTACTTC	CASSTGGAYEQYF
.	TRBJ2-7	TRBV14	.	TGTGCCAGCAGCCGCGACAGGTTCACCTACGAGCAGTACTTC	CASSRDRFTYEQYF
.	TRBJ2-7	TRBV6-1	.	TGTGCCAGCAGTGAGTTATTCAGCTACGAGCAGTACTTC	CASSELFSYEQYF
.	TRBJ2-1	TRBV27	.	TGTGCCAGCAGCTGGATTAGTGAGCAGTTCTTC	CASSWISEQFF
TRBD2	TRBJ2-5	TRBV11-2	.	TGTGCCAGCAGCTCCACCCCTACACTAACTAGCGGGAGTGGTGAGACCCAGTACTTC	CASSSTPTLTSGSGETQYF
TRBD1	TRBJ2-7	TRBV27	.	TGTGCCAGCAGTTCTGGGCGGGACAGGGCATATGAGCAGTACTTC	CASSSGRDRAYEQYF